This entry is about one TCR beta chain. This specimen belongs to a study of blood T cell repertoires in COVID-19. The method was immunoSEQ multiplex PCR; TCRdb's version includes in-frame clones alone and lacks a portion of them. The sample consists of over 200,000 clones, about four fifths of them appearing once. This receptor was identified in a middle-aged man with active or convalescent COVID-19. The sample taken for sequencing was peripheral blood.

CDR3: CASSVDGDFQETQYF. The CDR3 DNA follows: TGTGCCAGCAGCGTAGACGGGGACTTCCAAGAGACCCAGTACTTC. This chain connects TRBV9 to TRBJ2-5; D perhaps matches TRBD2 (6 bases). V was trimmed by 0 bases and J by 1 base, leaving 10 bases between them. Germline V gene data show CDR1 as SGDLS and CDR2 as YYNGEE. CDR3 length: 15 amino acids.